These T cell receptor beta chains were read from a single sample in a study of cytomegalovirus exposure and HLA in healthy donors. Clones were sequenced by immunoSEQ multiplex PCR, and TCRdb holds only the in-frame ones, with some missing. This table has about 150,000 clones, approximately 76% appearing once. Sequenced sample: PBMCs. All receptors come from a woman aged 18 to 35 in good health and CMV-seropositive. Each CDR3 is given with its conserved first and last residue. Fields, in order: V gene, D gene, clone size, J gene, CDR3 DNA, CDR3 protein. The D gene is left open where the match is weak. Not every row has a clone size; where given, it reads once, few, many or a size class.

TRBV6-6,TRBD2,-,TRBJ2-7,TGTGCCAGCAGTTACACGAGCGGGGGGGCCAACGAGCAGTACTTC,CASSYTSGGANEQYF
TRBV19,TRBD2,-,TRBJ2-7,TGTGCCAGTAGTATTGACGGCGGGGGGAGAGCGGAGCAGTACTTC,CASSIDGGGRAEQYF
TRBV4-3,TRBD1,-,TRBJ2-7,TGCGCCAGCAGCCAATACCCGGGACAGTCCTACGAGCAGTACTTC,CASSQYPGQSYEQYF
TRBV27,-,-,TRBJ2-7,TGTGCCAGCAGTTTAACTGGAGGGGAGGTGGAGTACGAGCAGTACTTC,CASSLTGGEVEYEQYF
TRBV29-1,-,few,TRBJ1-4,TGCAGCGTTGGTCAGGGGTATAATGAAAAACTGTTTTTT,CSVGQGYNEKLFF
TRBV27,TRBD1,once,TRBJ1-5,TGTGCCAGCAGTGGGACAGATAGCAATCAGCCCCAGCATTTT,CASSGTDSNQPQHF
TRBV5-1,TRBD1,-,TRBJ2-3,TGCGCCAGCAGCTCCCCCTCTCCGGGACAGGGCGTGAATACGCAGTATTTT,CASSSPSPGQGVNTQYF
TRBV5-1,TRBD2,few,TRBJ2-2,TGCGCCAGCGGAACCACTAGCGGGGGGACCGGGGAGCTGTTTTTT,CASGTTSGGTGELFF
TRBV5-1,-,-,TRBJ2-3,TGCGCCAGCAGCGGTAGCACGATCACAGATACGCAGTATTTT,CASSGSTITDTQYF
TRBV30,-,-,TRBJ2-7,TGTGCCTGGAGTGGCCAGGGCGACGAGCAGTACTTC,CAWSGQGDEQYF
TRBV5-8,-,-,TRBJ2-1,TGTGCCAGCAGCTCGGACACAACACCCTACAATGAGCAGTTCTTC,CASSSDTTPYNEQFF
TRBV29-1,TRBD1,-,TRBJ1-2,TGCAGCGTTGGGGACAGGGAGGGCTATGGCTACACCTTC,CSVGDREGYGYTF
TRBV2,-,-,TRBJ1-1,TGTGCCAGCGAAGCCCAGGGGAGGGCCTATTCTGAAGCTTTCTTT,CASEAQGRAYSEAFF
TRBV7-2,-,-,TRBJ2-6,TGTGCCAGCAGCTTAGGAGTATCTGGGGCCAACGTCCTGACTTTC,CASSLGVSGANVLTF
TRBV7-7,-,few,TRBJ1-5,TGTGCTAGCACTAAAGCCACGGCAGGGTTTGTTTTCCAGCCCCAGCATTTT,CASTKATAGFVFQPQHF
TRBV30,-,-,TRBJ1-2,TGTGCCTGGAGATTCCCAGTGAACTATGGCTACACCTTC,CAWRFPVNYGYTF
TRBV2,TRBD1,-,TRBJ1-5,TGTGCCAGCAGGTTCCGGGACAGGGAGAATCAGCCCCAGCATTTT,CASRFRDRENQPQHF
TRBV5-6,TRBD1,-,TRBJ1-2,TGTGCCAGCAGCTTGGGTCAGGGGGCGGCGAACTATGGCTACACCTTC,CASSLGQGAANYGYTF
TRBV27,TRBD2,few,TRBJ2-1,TGTGCCAGTGGGGAGATAGCGGGGGGGGTATACAATGAGCAGTTCTTC,CASGEIAGGVYNEQFF
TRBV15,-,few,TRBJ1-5,TGTGCCACCAGTAACGGGGGGCTCGGCTTCCGAGATCAGCCCCAGCATTTT,CATSNGGLGFRDQPQHF
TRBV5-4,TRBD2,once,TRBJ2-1,TGTGCCAGCAGCTTAGGACTAGCGGAGTTGAATGAGCAGTTCTTC,CASSLGLAELNEQFF
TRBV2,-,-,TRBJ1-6,TGTGCCAGCAGTGAAAGGGGAATTGACTATAATTCACCCCTCCACTTT,CASSERGIDYNSPLHF
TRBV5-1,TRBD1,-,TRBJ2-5,TGCGCCAGCGGGCTGACAGGGCCCCAAGAGACCCAGTACTTC,CASGLTGPQETQYF
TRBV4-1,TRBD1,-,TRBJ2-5,TGCGCCAGCAGCCAAGCCTCGGGACAGGGGGAGACCCAGTACTTC,CASSQASGQGETQYF
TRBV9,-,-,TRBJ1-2,TGTGCCAGCTCCAAAGAGGCCTTTGGCTACACCTTC,CASSKEAFGYTF
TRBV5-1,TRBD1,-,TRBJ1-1,TGCGCCAGCAGCTTGAGACAGGGCACAACCACTGAAGCTTTCTTT,CASSLRQGTTTEAFF
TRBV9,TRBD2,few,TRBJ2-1,TGTGCCAGCAGCGTAGCGGGGGGGCCGTATGAGCAGTTCTTC,CASSVAGGPYEQFF
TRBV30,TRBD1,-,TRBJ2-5,TGTGCCTGGAGTGTGACAGGGAGTTTGGGAGAGACCCAGTACTTC,CAWSVTGSLGETQYF
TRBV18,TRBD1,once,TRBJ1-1,TGTGCCAGCTCACTTCAAACAGGGGACACTGAAGCTTTCTTT,CASSLQTGDTEAFF
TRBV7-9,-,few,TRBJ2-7,TGTGCCAGCAGCTCCACCGGGATTACCGCCTACGAGCAGTACTTC,CASSSTGITAYEQYF
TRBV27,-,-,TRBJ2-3,TGTGCCAGCAGTTTATCTAGTTGGTTCTCAGATACGCAGTATTTT,CASSLSSWFSDTQYF
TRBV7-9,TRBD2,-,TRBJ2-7,TGTGCCAGCAGCCAGACCGGGACTAGCGGCGGCTACGAGCAGTACTTC,CASSQTGTSGGYEQYF
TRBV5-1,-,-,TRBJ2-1,TGCGCCAGCAGCTTGGCCCCGGAGACGGTCGGTGAGCAGTTCTTC,CASSLAPETVGEQFF
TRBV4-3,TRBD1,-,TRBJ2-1,TGCGCCAGCAGCCACCGGGACAGGTTACGGAATGAGCAGTTCTTC,CASSHRDRLRNEQFF
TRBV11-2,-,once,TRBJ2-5,TGTGCCAGCAGTTTCGCGGCTGCCCCGGAGACCCAGTACTTC,CASSFAAAPETQYF
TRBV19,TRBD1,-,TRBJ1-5,TGTGCCAGTAGTTCCCGACAGGGAGTGGCTCAGCCCCAGCATTTT,CASSSRQGVAQPQHF
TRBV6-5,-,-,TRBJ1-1,TGTGCCAGCACCCTCGAGCGAGATGAAGCTTTCTTT,CASTLERDEAFF
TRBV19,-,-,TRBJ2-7,TGTGCCAGTAGCTCGCAGGGGACCTCCTACGAGCAGTACTTC,CASSSQGTSYEQYF
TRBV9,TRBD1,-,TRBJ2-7,TGTGCCAGCAGCGAAGACAGGGGGCAATACGAGCAGTACTTC,CASSEDRGQYEQYF
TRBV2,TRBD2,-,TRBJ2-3,TGTGCCAGCAGCGGACTAGCGGGGGTCTTACGCACAGATACGCAGTATTTT,CASSGLAGVLRTDTQYF
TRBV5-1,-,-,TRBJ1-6,TGCGCCAGCAGCTTGGACATGGGCCACGAAGGGAACAGGTCACCCCTCCACTTT,CASSLDMGHEGNRSPLHF
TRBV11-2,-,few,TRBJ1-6,TGTGCCAGCAGCTCCGGGGTGACGGGAATAGGTTCACCCCTCCACTTT,CASSSGVTGIGSPLHF
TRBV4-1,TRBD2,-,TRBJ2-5,TGCGCCAGCAGCCTGGGACTAGCGGGTCAAGAGACCCAGTACTTC,CASSLGLAGQETQYF
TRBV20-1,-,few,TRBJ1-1,TGCAGTGCTCGACTGGTGACTGAAGCTTTCTTT,CSARLVTEAFF
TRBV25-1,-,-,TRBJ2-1,TGTGCCAGCAGTACTGGGACTGCAGAAACCTACAATGAGCAGTTCTTC,CASSTGTAETYNEQFF
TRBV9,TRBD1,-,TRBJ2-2,TGTGCCAGCAGCGCCGGACTCGGGACAGGGAACACCGGGGAGCTGTTTTTT,CASSAGLGTGNTGELFF
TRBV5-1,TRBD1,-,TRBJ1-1,TGCGCCAGCAGCTTACAGGGGCCGGGGACTGAAGCTTTCTTT,CASSLQGPGTEAFF
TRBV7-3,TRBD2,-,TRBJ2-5,TGTGCCAGCAGCTTAGGGCTAGCGGGGCAACAAGAGACCCAGTACTTC,CASSLGLAGQQETQYF
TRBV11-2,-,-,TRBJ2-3,TGTGCCAGCAGCTTAAATTCTGGCACAGATACGCAGTATTTT,CASSLNSGTDTQYF
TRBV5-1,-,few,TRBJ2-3,TGCGCCAGCAGACAGGGTGCTAGCACAGATACGCAGTATTTT,CASRQGASTDTQYF
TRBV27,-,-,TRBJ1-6,TGTGCCAGCAGTTTAACAGAGTATAATTCACCCCTCCACTTT,CASSLTEYNSPLHF
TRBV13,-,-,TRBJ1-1,TGTGCCAGCAGCCCGCCAGCGAGAACTGAAGCTTTCTTT,CASSPPARTEAFF
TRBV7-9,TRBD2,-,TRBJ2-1,TGTGCCAGCAGCCCCCCCCCTCGCCTAGCGGGGGATGAGCAGTTCTTC,CASSPPPRLAGDEQFF
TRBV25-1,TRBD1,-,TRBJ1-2,TGTGCCAGCAGTCGAGGCAGGGGGCTTGGGAACTATGGCTACACCTTC,CASSRGRGLGNYGYTF
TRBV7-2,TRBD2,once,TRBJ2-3,TGTGCCAGCAGCCGTGGACTAGCGGGGGGCGCTAGAGCAGATACGCAGTATTTT,CASSRGLAGGARADTQYF